This record looks at one TCR beta chain sequence and its context. There is no known antigen for this receptor. The sample holds no much larger clone one base away, and base qualities are not on file. This sample is part of a study of T cells in Graves' hyperthyroidism and ophthalmopathy (dated by TCRdb to between 2018 and 2021). Regarding the research as a whole: Peripheral blood samples were taken at the time of initial diagnosis, prior to any treatment. The 85 to 100 discovery patients were divided at random into training and test sets in a 7:3 ratio. The paper describes TCR Vbeta CDR3 sequencing of about 140 peripheral blood samples, made up of 40 to 45 ophthalmopathy patients, some 80 hyperthyroidism patients and 17 progressor patients. Thyroid tissue and blood T-cell repertoires from more than five Graves' hyperthyroidism patients were also compared in the study. An independent validation cohort of about 19 hyperthyroidism patients and roughly 16 patients who later progressed to ophthalmopathy tested prospective prediction of ophthalmopathy. Once sampling was done, hyperthyroidism patients were given methimazole at a starting dose of 30 mg daily, whereas ophthalmopathy patients were given high-dose intravenous methylprednisolone. A discovery cohort of about a hundred patients, approximately 44 with Graves' ophthalmopathy and 55 to 65 with stable Graves' hyperthyroidism, was used to find distinguishing TCR V-J signatures.

The CDR3 numbers 13 residues from cysteine through phenylalanine. Only CDR3 DNA remains: 39 bases, in frame from the first base. The germline V gene (reference sequence) provides CDR1 LNHDA and CDR2 SQIVND. The junction carries 11 bases between V and J, which are trimmed by 8 bases and 0 bases respectively. What the authors observed across the whole study: A model built on a 13 V-J signature distinguished ophthalmopathy from stable hyperthyroidism, reaching about 88% sensitivity and 81.08% specificity in cross-validation and 80%/75% in testing. No statistical method was used to set the sample size in advance, and investigators knew the group allocation. During validation, the model predicted progression to ophthalmopathy a median of around 7 months ahead of onset, with roughly 65% sensitivity and about 75% specificity. Most expanded thyroid clonotypes (frequency above 0.001) were also detected in blood, a finding suggesting that blood repertoires may reflect thyroid immune responses.

In the ophthalmopathy patients, disease was moderately to severely active, with a Clinical Activity Score of 3 or more, a NOSPECS grade of 4 or more, and a duration of less than 3 months. Exclusion was applied to patients with uncontrolled infections, other autoimmune diseases, pregnancy or lactation. Diagnoses were based on clinical symptoms, serum thyroxine and TRAb, thyroid ultrasound and orbital computed tomography. PBMCs were isolated from 7.5 to 10 ml of fresh peripheral blood by Ficoll-Paque density gradient centrifugation. Trizol reagent was used to extract total RNA, and RNA quality was then checked on an Agilent 2100 Bioanalyzer. The TCR beta CDR3 regions were amplified from the RNA transcripts. For the first round of RT-PCR on the TCR CDR3, the HTBI primer set was used together with the Qiagen OneStep RT-PCR kit. Libraries were constructed in a second round of multiplex PCR, after which size selection and purification were performed. Libraries were sequenced paired-end with 100 bp reads on an Illumina HiSeq2000. Per the authors' processing: SOAPnuke was used to process the raw data, with reads discarded if the reads contained adapters or uncalled bases, had a mean Phred below 15, or lacked an exact constant-primer or identifier match. COPE v1.2.5 was used to merge the high-quality paired reads, and each unique nucleotide sequence was defined as a clonotype. MiTCR v1.1 was used to align the clonotypes against IMGT TRBV, TRBD and TRBJ reference segments. The analysis was restricted to V-J combinations with a frequency above 0.0001, which together covered just over 98% of the repertoires. A TCS score was defined as the ratio between F50 (clonal expansion) and ExV (chaos), using BLOSUM62-based TCRdist between CDR3 peptides within each V-J. Welch's t-statistics and random forest reduced approximately 520 V-J features to 10 to 15, which were used in a naive Bayes classifier (R e1071). TCRdb trimmed the raw reads at Q25, called clones with MiXCR and kept productive beta chains. Identical CDR3 proteins give one entry, which carries the most common genes and DNA. The V and J calls follow TCRdb's processing rather than the paper's. The sample has under 400,000 distinct CDR3 sequences on record, around 15% of them singletons. The ten biggest clones cover approximately 19% of the sample.

The source material was blood. The sequence derives from a woman in her fifties or sixties with Graves' ophthalmopathy. The rearranged segments are TRBV19 and TRBJ2-7; the D gene is perhaps TRBD1, from 5 matching bases. The bases read TGTGCCAGTTCCCAGGGCAACTCCTACGAGCAGTACTTC. This translates into CASSQGNSYEQYF.